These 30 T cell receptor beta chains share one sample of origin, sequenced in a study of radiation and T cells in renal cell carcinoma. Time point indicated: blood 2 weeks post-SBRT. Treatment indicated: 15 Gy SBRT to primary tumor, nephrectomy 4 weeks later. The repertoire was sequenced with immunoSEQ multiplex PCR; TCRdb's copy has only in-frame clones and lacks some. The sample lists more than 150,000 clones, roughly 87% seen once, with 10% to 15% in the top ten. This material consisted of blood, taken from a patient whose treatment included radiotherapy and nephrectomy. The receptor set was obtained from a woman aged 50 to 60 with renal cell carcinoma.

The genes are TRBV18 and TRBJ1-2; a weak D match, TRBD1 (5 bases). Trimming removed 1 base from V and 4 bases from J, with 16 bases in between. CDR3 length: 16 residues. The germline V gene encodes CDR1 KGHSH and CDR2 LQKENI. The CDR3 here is CASSPRRGEGGYGYTF. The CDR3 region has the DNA TGTGCCAGCTCACCACGTAGAGGGGAAGGAGGCTATGGCTACACCTTC.

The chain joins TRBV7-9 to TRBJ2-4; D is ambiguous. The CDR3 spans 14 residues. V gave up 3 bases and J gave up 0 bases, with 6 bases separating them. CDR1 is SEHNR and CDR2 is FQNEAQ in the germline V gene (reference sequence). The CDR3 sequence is CASSFGLAKNIQYF. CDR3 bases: TGTGCCAGCAGCTTCGGCTTAGCCAAAAACATTCAGTACTTC.

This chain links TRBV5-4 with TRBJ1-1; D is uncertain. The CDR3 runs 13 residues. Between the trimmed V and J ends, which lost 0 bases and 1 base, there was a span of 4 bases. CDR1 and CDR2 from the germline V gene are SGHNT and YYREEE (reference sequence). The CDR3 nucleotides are TGTGCCAGCAGCTTGGGGACGAACACTGAAGCTTTCTTT. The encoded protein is CASSLGTNTEAFF.

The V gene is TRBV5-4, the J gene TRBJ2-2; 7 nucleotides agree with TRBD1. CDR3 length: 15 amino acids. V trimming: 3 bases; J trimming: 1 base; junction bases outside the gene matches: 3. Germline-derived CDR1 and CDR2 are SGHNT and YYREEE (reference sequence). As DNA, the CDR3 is TGTGCCAGCAGCTCATGGACAGGGAACACCGGGGAGCTGTTTTTT. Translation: CASSSWTGNTGELFF.

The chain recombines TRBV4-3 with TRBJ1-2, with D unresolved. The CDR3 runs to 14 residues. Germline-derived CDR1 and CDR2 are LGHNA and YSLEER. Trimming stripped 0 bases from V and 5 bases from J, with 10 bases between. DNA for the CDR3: TGCGCCAGCAGCCAAGATTCAAGGGTTTATGGCTACACCTTC. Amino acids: CASSQDSRVYGYTF.

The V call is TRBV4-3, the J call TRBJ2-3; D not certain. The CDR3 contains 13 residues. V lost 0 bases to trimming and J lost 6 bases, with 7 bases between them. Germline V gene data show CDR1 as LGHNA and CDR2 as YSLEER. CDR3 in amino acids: CASSQERADTQYF. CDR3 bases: TGCGCCAGCAGCCAAGAGCGAGCGGATACGCAGTATTTT.

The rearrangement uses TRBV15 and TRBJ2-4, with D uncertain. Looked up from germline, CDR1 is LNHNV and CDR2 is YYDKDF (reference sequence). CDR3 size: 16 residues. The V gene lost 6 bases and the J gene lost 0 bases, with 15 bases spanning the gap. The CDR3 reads CATSQDKSLAKNIQYF. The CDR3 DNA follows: TGTGCCACCAGTCAAGACAAGTCGCTAGCCAAAAACATTCAGTACTTC.

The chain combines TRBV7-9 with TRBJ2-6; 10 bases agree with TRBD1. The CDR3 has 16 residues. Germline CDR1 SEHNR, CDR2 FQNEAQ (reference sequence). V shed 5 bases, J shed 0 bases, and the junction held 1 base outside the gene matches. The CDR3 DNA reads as TGTGCCAGCAGCGGGACAGGGGTCTCTGGGGCCAACGTCCTGACTTTC. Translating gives CASSGTGVSGANVLTF.

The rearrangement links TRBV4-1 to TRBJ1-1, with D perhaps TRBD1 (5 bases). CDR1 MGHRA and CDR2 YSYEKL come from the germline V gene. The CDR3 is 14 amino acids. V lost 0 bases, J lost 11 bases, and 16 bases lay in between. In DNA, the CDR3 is TGCGCCAGCAGCCAAGATTGGGGCCCCAGTGAGGCTTTCTTT. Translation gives CASSQDWGPSEAFF.

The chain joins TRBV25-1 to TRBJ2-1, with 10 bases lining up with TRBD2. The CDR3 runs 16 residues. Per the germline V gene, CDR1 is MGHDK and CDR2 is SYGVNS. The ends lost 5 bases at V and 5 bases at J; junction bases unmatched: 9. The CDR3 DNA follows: TGTGCCAGCAGTACACTACTAGCGGGGTACAACAATGAGCAGTTCTTC. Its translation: CASSTLLAGYNNEQFF.

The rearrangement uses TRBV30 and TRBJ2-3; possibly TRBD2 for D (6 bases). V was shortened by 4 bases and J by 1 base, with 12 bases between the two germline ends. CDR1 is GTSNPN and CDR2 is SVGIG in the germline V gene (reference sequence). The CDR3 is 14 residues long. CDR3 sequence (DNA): TGTGCCTGGATGTTGGGCGGGGGCACAGATACGCAGTATTTT. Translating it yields CAWMLGGGTDTQYF. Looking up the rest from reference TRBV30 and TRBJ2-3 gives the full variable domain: SQTIHQWPATLVQPVGSPLSLECTVEGTSNPNLYWYRQAAGRGLQLLFYSVGIGQISSEVPQNLSASRPQDRQFILSSKKLLLSDSGFYLCAWMLGGGTDTQYFGPGTRLTVL.

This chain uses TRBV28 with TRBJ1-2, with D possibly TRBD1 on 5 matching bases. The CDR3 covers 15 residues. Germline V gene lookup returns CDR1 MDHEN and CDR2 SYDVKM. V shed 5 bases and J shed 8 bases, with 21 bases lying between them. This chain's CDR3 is CASSVSTQGIGGYTF. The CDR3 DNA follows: TGTGCCAGCAGTGTCTCCACCCAGGGAATAGGAGGCTACACCTTC.

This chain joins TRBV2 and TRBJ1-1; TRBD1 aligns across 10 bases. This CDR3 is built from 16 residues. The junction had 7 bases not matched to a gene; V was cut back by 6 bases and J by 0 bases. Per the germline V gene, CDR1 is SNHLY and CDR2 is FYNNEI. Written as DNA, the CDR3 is TGTGCCAGCAGGGTGGGACAGGGGTATATGAACACTGAAGCTTTCTTT. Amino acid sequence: CASRVGQGYMNTEAFF.

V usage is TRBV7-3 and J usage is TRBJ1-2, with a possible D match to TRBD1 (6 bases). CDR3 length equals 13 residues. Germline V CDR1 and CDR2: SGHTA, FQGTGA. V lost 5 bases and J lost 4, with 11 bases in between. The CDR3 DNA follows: TGTGCCAGCAGCCTCGAGGGGGGCTATGGCTACACCTTC. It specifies CASSLEGGYGYTF.

CDR3: CASSLGMGGRNSPLHF. The CDR3 nucleotides are TGTGCCAGCAGCTTAGGAATGGGGGGCAGGAATTCACCCCTCCACTTT. The rearrangement uses TRBV7-8 and TRBJ1-6, with D maybe TRBD1 (6 bases). The CDR3 is 16 residues long. Trimming pared 1 base from V and 7 bases from J, leaving 14 bases between. CDR1 SGHVS and CDR2 FQNEAQ come from the germline V gene.

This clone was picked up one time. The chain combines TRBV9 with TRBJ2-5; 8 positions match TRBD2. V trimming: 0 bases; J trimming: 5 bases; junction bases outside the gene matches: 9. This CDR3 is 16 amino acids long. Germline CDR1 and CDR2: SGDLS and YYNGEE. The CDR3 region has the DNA TGTGCCAGCAGCGTAGGAGGCGGGGGGCCGGGGGAGACCCAGTACTTC. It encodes CASSVGGGGPGETQYF.

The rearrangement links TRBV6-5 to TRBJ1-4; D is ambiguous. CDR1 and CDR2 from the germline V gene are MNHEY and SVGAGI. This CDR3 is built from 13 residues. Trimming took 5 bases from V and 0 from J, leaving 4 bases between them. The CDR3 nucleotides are TGTGCCAGCAGTGGGGCAACTAATGAAAAACTGTTTTTT. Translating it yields CASSGATNEKLFF.

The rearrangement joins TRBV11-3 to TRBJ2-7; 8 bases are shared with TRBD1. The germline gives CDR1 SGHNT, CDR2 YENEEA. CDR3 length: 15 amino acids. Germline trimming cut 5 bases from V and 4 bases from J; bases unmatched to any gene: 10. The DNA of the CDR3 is TGTGCCAGCAGCCTGTCGACAGGGGCTTCATACGAGCAGTACTTC. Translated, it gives CASSLSTGASYEQYF.

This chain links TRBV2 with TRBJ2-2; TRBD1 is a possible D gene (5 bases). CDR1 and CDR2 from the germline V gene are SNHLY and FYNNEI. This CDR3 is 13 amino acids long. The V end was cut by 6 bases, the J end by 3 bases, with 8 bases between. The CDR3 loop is CASRQGDTGELFF. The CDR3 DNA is TGTGCCAGCAGGCAGGGTGACACCGGGGAGCTGTTTTTT.

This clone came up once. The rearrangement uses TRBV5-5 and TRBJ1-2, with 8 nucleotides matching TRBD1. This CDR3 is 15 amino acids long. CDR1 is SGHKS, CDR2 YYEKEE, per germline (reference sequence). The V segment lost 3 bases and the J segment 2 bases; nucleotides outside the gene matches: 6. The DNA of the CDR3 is TGTGCCAGCAGCTACGGACAGGGTCGGAACTATGGCTACACCTTC. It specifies CASSYGQGRNYGYTF.

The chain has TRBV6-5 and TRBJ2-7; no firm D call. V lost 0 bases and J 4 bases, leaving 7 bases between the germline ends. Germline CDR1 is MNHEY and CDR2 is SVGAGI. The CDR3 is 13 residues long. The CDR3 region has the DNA TGTGCCAGCAGTTACTCGGTGGCTTACGAGCAGTACTTC. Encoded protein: CASSYSVAYEQYF.

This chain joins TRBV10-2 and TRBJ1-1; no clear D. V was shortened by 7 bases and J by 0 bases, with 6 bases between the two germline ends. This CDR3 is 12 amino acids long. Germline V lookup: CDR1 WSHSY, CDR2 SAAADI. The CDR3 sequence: CASKLMNTEAFF. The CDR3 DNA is TGCGCCAGCAAACTTATGAACACTGAAGCTTTCTTT.

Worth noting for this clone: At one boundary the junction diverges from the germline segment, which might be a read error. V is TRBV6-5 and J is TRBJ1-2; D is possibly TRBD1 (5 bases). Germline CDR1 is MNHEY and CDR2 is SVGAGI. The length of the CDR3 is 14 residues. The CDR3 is CASTYLRAGGGYTF. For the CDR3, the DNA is TGTGCCAGCACTTACCTCAGGGCGGGAGGGGGCTACACCTTC.

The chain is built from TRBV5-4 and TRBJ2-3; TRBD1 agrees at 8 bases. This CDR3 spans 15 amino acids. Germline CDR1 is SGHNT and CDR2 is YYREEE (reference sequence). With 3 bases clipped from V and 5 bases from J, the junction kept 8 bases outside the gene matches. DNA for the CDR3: TGTGCCAGCAGCTGGGGGACAGGCGAGCTAGATACGCAGTATTTT. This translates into CASSWGTGELDTQYF.

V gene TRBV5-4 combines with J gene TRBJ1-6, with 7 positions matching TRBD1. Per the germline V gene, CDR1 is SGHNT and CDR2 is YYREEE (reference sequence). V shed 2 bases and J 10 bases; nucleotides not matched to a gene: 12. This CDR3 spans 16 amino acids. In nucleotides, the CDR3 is TGTGCCAGCAGCTTCGGAGACAGGGACCGGGGGTCACCCCTCCACTTT. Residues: CASSFGDRDRGSPLHF.

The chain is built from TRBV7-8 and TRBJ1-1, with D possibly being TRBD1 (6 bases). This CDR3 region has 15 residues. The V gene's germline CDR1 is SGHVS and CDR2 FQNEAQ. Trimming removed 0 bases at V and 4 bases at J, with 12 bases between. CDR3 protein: CASSLAWGGGTEAFF. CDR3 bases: TGTGCCAGCAGCTTAGCGTGGGGAGGGGGCACTGAAGCTTTCTTT.

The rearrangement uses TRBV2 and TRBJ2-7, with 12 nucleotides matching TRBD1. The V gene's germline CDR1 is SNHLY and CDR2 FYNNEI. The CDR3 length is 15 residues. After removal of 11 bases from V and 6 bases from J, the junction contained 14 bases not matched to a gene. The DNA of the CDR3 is TGTGCCGGTAGAGCCGGGACAGGGGGCTATAGCGAGCAGTACTTC. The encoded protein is CAGRAGTGGYSEQYF.

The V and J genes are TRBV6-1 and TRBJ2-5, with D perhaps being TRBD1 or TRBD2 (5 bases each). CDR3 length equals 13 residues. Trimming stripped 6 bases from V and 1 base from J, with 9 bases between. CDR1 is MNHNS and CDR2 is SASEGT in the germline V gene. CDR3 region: CASSVGVQETQYF. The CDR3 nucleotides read TGTGCCAGCAGCGTGGGGGTCCAAGAGACCCAGTACTTC.

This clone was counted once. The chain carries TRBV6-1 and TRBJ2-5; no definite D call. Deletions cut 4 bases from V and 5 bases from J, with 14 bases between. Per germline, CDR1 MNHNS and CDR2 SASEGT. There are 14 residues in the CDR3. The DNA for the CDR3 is TGTGCCAGCAGTGTAGTCCCAGAGTCGGAGACCCAGTACTTC. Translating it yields CASSVVPESETQYF.

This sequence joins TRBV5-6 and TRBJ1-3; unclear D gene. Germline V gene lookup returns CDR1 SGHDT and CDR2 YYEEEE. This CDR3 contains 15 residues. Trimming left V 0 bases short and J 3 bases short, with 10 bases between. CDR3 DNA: TGTGCCAGCAGCTTGGCGGCTGGAGGTGGAAACACCATATATTTT. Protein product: CASSLAAGGGNTIYF.